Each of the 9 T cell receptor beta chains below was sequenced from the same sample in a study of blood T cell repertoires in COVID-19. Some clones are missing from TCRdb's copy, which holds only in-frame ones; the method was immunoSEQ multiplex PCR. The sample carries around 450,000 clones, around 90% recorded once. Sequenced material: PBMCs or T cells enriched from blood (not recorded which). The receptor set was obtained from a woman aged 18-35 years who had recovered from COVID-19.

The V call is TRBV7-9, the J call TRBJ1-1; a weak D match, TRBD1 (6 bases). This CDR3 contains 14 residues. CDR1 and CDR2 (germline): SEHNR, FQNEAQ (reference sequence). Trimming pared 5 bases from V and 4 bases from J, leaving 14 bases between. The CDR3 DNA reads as TGTGCCAGCAGCACTACAGGGTATGGCACTGAAGCTTTCTTT. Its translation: CASSTTGYGTEAFF.

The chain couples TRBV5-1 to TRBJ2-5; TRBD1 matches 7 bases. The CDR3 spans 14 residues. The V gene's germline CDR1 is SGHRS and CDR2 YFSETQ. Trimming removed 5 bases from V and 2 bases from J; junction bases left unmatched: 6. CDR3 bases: TGCGCCAGCAGTCACGGGACAGCACAAGAGACCCAGTACTTC. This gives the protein CASSHGTAQETQYF.

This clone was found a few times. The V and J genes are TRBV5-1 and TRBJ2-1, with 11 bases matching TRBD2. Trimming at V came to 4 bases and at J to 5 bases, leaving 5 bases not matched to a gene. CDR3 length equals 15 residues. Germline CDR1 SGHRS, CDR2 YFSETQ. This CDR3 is CASSRSSGGNNEQFF. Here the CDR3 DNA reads TGCGCCAGCAGCCGATCTAGCGGGGGGAACAATGAGCAGTTCTTC. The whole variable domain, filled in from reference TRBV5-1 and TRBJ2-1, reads KAGVTQTPRYLIKTRGQQVTLSCSPISGHRSVSWYQQTPGQGLQFLFEYFSETQRNKGNFPGRFSGRQFSNSRSEMNVSTLELGDSALYLCASSRSSGGNNEQFFGPGTRLTVL.

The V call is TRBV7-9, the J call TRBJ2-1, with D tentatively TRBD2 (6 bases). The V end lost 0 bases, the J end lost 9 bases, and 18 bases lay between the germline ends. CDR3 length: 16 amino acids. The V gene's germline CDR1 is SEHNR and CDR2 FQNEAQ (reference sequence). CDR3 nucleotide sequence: TGTGCCAGCAGCTTAGCTACTGGGCTAGTAGCGGTTGAGCAGTTCTTC. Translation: CASSLATGLVAVEQFF. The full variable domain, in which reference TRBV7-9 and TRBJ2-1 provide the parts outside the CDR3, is DTGVSQNPRHKITKRGQNVTFRCDPISEHNRLYWYRQTLGQGPEFLTYFQNEAQLEKSRLLSDRFSAERPKGSFSTLEIQRTEQGDSAMYLCASSLATGLVAVEQFFGPGTRLTVL.

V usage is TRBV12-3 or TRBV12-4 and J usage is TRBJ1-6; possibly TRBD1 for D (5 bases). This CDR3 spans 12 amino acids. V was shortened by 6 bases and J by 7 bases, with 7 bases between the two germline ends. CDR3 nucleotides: TGTGCCAGCAGCAGACAGAATTCACCCCTCCACTTT. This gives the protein CASSRQNSPLHF.

CDR3: CASSSTGSYGYTF. DNA for the CDR3: TGTGCCAGTAGTTCCACAGGGAGCTATGGCTACACCTTC. This chain connects TRBV19 to TRBJ1-2, with D perhaps matching TRBD1 (6 bases). The CDR3 extends over 13 amino acids. The germline gives CDR1 LNHDA, CDR2 SQIVND (reference sequence). V shed 5 bases and J shed 4 bases, with 11 bases lying between them.

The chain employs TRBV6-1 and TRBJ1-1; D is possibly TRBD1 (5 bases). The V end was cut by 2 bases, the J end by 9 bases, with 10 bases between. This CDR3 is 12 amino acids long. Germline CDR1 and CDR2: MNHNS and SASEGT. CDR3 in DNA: TGTGCCAGCAGTGAATCCGGACAAAAAGCTTTCTTT. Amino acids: CASSESGQKAFF.

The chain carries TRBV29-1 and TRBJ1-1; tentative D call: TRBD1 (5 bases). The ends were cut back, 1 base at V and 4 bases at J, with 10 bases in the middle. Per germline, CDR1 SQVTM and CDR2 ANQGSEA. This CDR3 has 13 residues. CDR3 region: CSVEGQRSTEAFF. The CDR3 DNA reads TGCAGCGTTGAAGGACAGCGAAGCACTGAAGCTTTCTTT.

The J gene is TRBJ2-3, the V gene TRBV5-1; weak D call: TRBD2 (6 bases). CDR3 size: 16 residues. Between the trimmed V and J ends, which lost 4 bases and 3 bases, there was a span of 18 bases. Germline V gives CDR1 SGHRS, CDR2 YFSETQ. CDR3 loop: CASSPPSGGGTDTQYF. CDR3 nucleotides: TGCGCCAGCAGCCCGCCTTCCGGGGGAGGAACAGATACGCAGTATTTT.